The following is a T cell receptor (beta chain) sequence with its context. Its matching antigen is unknown. Repertoires were generated with immunoSEQ multiplex PCR, while TCRdb's copy carries only in-frame clones and drops some. The sample includes around 83,000 clones, 91% seen only once; the top ten take about 2.5%. The source of the sample is a study of OX40 agonist ivuxolimab in advanced cancers. Notes on the study in general: Within 6 weeks, CD4+ and CD8+ blood T cells expanded clonally at 0.1 to 3.0 mg/kg.

Looked up from germline, CDR1 is MNHNY and CDR2 is SVGAGI (reference sequence). Losses at the gene ends were 6 bases for V and 3 bases for J; bases not matched to a gene: 7. The CDR3 is 15 residues long. Sequences were derived from CD4+ or CD8+ T cells sorted from blood, sampled in a trial of the OX40 agonist ivuxolimab. The receptor comes from an adult with an advanced solid tumor such as melanoma, head and neck, liver or kidney cancer. V usage is TRBV6-6 and J usage is TRBJ1-3, with 8 bases identical to TRBD1. CDR3 nucleotide sequence: TGTGCCAGCAGGACACAGGGGGGAGGTGGAAACACCATATATTTT. It specifies CASRTQGGGGNTIYF.